This TCR beta chain was recorded in a study of neoadjuvant anti-PD-1 for oral cavity cancer. Overall study context: Patients mostly received three to four biweekly nivolumab doses at 3 mg/kg before surgery. Around day 43, patients without progression received a fourth nivolumab dose before surgery.

As to this clone: The antigen is undetermined.

Repertoires were generated with immunoSEQ multiplex PCR, while TCRdb's copy carries only in-frame clones and drops some. There are roughly 9,600 clones in the sample; roughly 66% occur only once, and approximately 3.5% lies in the top ten. Study results and limitations: Higher pretreatment blood Treg/Th17 ratios correlated with higher pretreatment blood and lower post-treatment tumor TCRbeta clonality.

Noted time point: after neoadjuvant nivolumab, at surgical resection. Stage II-IVA oral cavity squamous cell carcinoma was new and untreated by systemic or radiation therapy. The V gene lost 7 bases and the J gene lost 1 base, with 14 bases spanning the gap. Looked up from germline, CDR1 is LNHDA and CDR2 is SQIVND (reference sequence). There are 14 residues in the CDR3. The clonotype was recovered from a person between 35 and 79 years old with oral cavity squamous cell carcinoma. The input for sequencing was PBMCs, taken after nivolumab (anti-PD-1) treatment. The chain has TRBV19 and TRBJ2-7, with D tentatively TRBD2 (7 bases). The CDR3 protein is CASTKQGGSYEQYF. DNA for the CDR3: TGTGCCAGTACGAAACAGGGAGGGTCCTACGAGCAGTACTTC.